Listed below are T cell receptor beta chains from one sample, sequenced in a study of CD8 T cells in Susac syndrome. MiXCR, applied by TCRdb to the immunoSEQ multiplex PCR reads, yields one record per CDR3 protein. The sample holds over 150,000 distinct CDR3 sequences; just under 95% are singletons and the top ten take more than 0.08%. The sequenced sample was CD4+ T cells from PBMCs. The receptors were sampled from a human donor with Susac syndrome. The CDR3 runs from the conserved cysteine through the conserved F or W. Fields, in order: J gene, D gene, clone size, V gene, CDR3 DNA, CDR3 protein. The D gene is left open where the match is weak. Not every row has a clone size; where given, it reads once, few, many or a size class.

j_call: TRBJ1-2
d_call: .
clone_size: .
v_call: TRBV29-1
cdr3_nt: TGCAGCATGGGGGCCTCCGGGGATGGCTACACCTTC
cdr3_aa: CSMGASGDGYTF

j_call: TRBJ1-2
d_call: .
clone_size: .
v_call: TRBV2
cdr3_nt: TGTGCCACCCTGGGCTATGGCTACACCTTC
cdr3_aa: CATLGYGYTF

j_call: TRBJ1-3
d_call: .
clone_size: .
v_call: TRBV5-1
cdr3_nt: TGCGCCAGCAGCTTGGTCCCCCAGGGCTCTGGAAACACCATATATTTT
cdr3_aa: CASSLVPQGSGNTIYF

j_call: TRBJ1-1
d_call: .
clone_size: .
v_call: TRBV13
cdr3_nt: TGTGCCAGCAGCCTCCACGGGACCCCATCCGGAGCTTTCTTT
cdr3_aa: CASSLHGTPSGAFF

j_call: TRBJ2-5
d_call: .
clone_size: .
v_call: TRBV12-5
cdr3_nt: TGTGCTAGTGGTTCGACAATTGGGGAGACCCAGTACTTC
cdr3_aa: CASGSTIGETQYF

j_call: TRBJ1-1
d_call: TRBD1
clone_size: .
v_call: TRBV29-1
cdr3_nt: TGCAGCGTTGAAGAACAGCTCCAGGGGGTTTTCTTT
cdr3_aa: CSVEEQLQGVFF

j_call: TRBJ2-5
d_call: .
clone_size: .
v_call: TRBV2
cdr3_nt: TGTGCCAGCACCCTCGGGCTTCAAGAGACCCAGTACTTC
cdr3_aa: CASTLGLQETQYF

j_call: TRBJ2-6
d_call: .
clone_size: .
v_call: TRBV18
cdr3_nt: TGTGCCAGCTCCCCAACCATCTCTGGGGCCAACGTCCTGACTTTC
cdr3_aa: CASSPTISGANVLTF

j_call: TRBJ1-6
d_call: TRBD1
clone_size: once
v_call: TRBV5-4
cdr3_nt: TGTGCCAGCAGCTTGGATAACAGGGGGGATTCACCCCTCCACTTT
cdr3_aa: CASSLDNRGDSPLHF

j_call: TRBJ1-5
d_call: .
clone_size: .
v_call: TRBV20-1
cdr3_nt: TGCAGTGCTAGAGAGTGGGGAGGTCAGCCCCAGCATTTT
cdr3_aa: CSAREWGGQPQHF

j_call: TRBJ2-1
d_call: TRBD1
clone_size: .
v_call: TRBV30
cdr3_nt: TGTGCCTGGAAAGCGGACAGGCCCAGTAATGAGCAGTTCTTC
cdr3_aa: CAWKADRPSNEQFF

j_call: TRBJ2-7
d_call: .
clone_size: .
v_call: TRBV15
cdr3_nt: TGTGCCACCAGCAGAGATCGGGCTTCGTCCTACGAGCAGTACTTC
cdr3_aa: CATSRDRASSYEQYF

j_call: TRBJ2-5
d_call: TRBD2
clone_size: .
v_call: TRBV12-3/TRBV12-4
cdr3_nt: TGTGCCAGCAGTTTATTGGGGGGGGAGACCCAGTACTTC
cdr3_aa: CASSLLGGETQYF

j_call: TRBJ1-1
d_call: TRBD1
clone_size: .
v_call: TRBV29-1
cdr3_nt: TGCAGCGGGGGACAGGCCTGGAACACTGAAGCTTTCTTT
cdr3_aa: CSGGQAWNTEAFF

j_call: TRBJ2-2
d_call: TRBD2
clone_size: .
v_call: TRBV18
cdr3_nt: TGTGCCAGCTCATCGCAGCGACTAGCGGGAGGCACCGGGGAGCTGTTTTTT
cdr3_aa: CASSSQRLAGGTGELFF

j_call: TRBJ2-4
d_call: TRBD1
clone_size: .
v_call: TRBV3-1
cdr3_nt: TGTGCCAGCAGCTATCTAACAGGGGACATTCAGTACTTC
cdr3_aa: CASSYLTGDIQYF

j_call: TRBJ2-3
d_call: TRBD1
clone_size: .
v_call: TRBV6-6
cdr3_nt: TGTGCCAGCAGTAAACAGGGGCCAGCTGTCCTAACGCAGTATTTT
cdr3_aa: CASSKQGPAVLTQYF

j_call: TRBJ2-7
d_call: .
clone_size: once
v_call: TRBV27
cdr3_nt: TGTGCCAGCGGGCTGACATTCTACGAGCAGTACTTC
cdr3_aa: CASGLTFYEQYF

j_call: TRBJ2-5
d_call: .
clone_size: .
v_call: TRBV20-1
cdr3_nt: TGCAGTGCTAGTCGGGGCCAAGAGACCCAGTACTTC
cdr3_aa: CSASRGQETQYF